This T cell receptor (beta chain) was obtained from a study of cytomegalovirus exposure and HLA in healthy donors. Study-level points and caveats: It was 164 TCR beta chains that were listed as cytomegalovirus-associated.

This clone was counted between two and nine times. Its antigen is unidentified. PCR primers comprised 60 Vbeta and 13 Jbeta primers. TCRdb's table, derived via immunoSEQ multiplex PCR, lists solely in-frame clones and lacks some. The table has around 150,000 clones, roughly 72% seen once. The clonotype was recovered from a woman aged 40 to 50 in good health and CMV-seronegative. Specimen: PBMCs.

The CDR3: CASPCEYRGLYGYTF. The CDR3 nucleotides read TGTGCCAGCCCCTGTGAATACAGGGGACTTTACGGCTACACCTTC. The V and J genes are TRBV27 and TRBJ1-2; the match to TRBD1 covers 7 bases. In germline, CDR1 is MNHEY, CDR2 SMNVEV (reference sequence). This CDR3 region has 15 residues. The J segment lost 8 bases and the V segment lost 8 bases, leaving 17 bases of the junction unmatched.